One sample yielded the 13 T cell receptor beta chains listed below, sequenced in a study of regulatory T cells in long-lasting Graves disease. CDR3 regions were amplified by Arm-PCR using iRepertoire HTBI primers to build TCR beta libraries. TCRdb analysed the multiplex PCR reads with MiXCR anew, one entry per CDR3 protein. Altogether over 400,000 distinct CDR3 sequences are present, 12% to 15% being singletons, with the ten largest covering roughly a sixth. Time point of the sample: newly diagnosed GD, antithyroid drugs for less than 3 months. The TCR library was made from RNA extracted from PBMCs. In addition, the sample was reused for a study of T cells in Graves' hyperthyroidism and ophthalmopathy.

This specimen consisted of peripheral blood mononuclear cells (PBMCs), obtained at new diagnosis, from a patient treated with antithyroid drugs. The source of these receptors is a woman aged 45-65 years with Graves disease.

The chain couples TRBV28 to TRBJ1-3; D is unresolved. The CDR3 runs 13 residues. The germline V and J ends were trimmed by 10 bases and 0 bases, with 10 bases remaining between them. From germline, CDR1 is MDHEN and CDR2 SYDVKM. This CDR3 reads CATFSHSGNTIYF. The CDR3 DNA is TGTGCCACCTTCTCCCACTCTGGAAACACCATATATTTT. The whole variable domain, remainder taken from reference TRBV28 and TRBJ1-3, is DVKVTQSSRYLVKRTGEKVFLECVQDMDHENMFWYRQDPGLGLRLIYFSYDVKMKEKGDIPEGYSVSREKKERFSLILESASTNQTSMYLCATFSHSGNTIYFGEGSWLTVV.

The chain has TRBV5-1 and TRBJ2-3; 11 nucleotides agree with TRBD2. Germline CDR1 is SGHRS and CDR2 is YFSETQ. Trimming cost V 3 bases and J 3 bases; bases outside gene matches: 3. The CDR3 sequence is 15 residues long. DNA for the CDR3: TGCGCCAGCAGCTGGGGGACTAGCGGTACAGATACGCAGTATTTT. Encoded protein: CASSWGTSGTDTQYF.

This clonotype was found many times. The rearrangement links TRBV28 to TRBJ1-2; 7 bases line up with TRBD1. CDR3 size: 13 residues. Germline-derived CDR1 and CDR2 are MDHEN and SYDVKM. J lost 6 bases, V lost 4 bases, and 5 bases had no gene match. The CDR3 here is CASSSARGDGYTF. In DNA, the CDR3 is TGTGCCAGCAGTTCGGCCAGGGGGGATGGCTACACCTTC.

This chain connects TRBV18 to TRBJ2-7, with TRBD1 matching over 10 bases. The CDR3 has 15 residues. Per the germline V gene, CDR1 is KGHSH and CDR2 is LQKENI. The V gene end was trimmed by 4 bases and the J gene end by 3 bases; junction bases not matched to a gene: 6. The CDR3 nucleotides read TGTGCCAGCTCACAAGGGACAGGGGCGAACTACGAGCAGTACTTC. It encodes CASSQGTGANYEQYF.

This clonotype came up many times. The rearrangement joins TRBV28 to TRBJ1-2; unclear D gene. The CDR3 has 15 amino acids. V was pared by 1 base and J by 1 base, with 10 bases between. Germline CDR1 MDHEN, CDR2 SYDVKM. The CDR3 DNA follows: TGTGCCAGCAGTTTATCCCGATCGAGTAACTATGGCTACACCTTC. This translates into CASSLSRSSNYGYTF.

In this sample, this clonotype turned up many times. The rearrangement uses TRBV28 and TRBJ2-7; TRBD2 matches 8 bases. CDR1 and CDR2 (germline): MDHEN, SYDVKM. V lost 6 bases to trimming and J lost 0 bases; unmatched junction nucleotides: 7. The CDR3 is made up of 15 amino acids. The CDR3 sequence is CASSSSGIGSYEQYF. The CDR3 nucleotides read TGTGCCAGCAGCAGTAGCGGGATTGGCTCCTACGAGCAGTACTTC.

The chain joins TRBV19 to TRBJ2-1, with a possible D match to TRBD2 (6 bases). From germline, CDR1 is LNHDA and CDR2 SQIVND (reference sequence). V was clipped by 3 bases and J by 4 bases, with 10 bases between them. This CDR3 is built from 14 residues. The CDR3 coding sequence is TGTGCCAGTAGTATCCCTAGCGCATACAATGAGCAGTTCTTC. The encoded protein is CASSIPSAYNEQFF.

This clonotype was recorded at least ten times. The chain uses TRBV6-2 or TRBV6-3 and TRBJ2-6; the D is unclear. V was clipped by 0 bases and J by 3 bases, with 0 bases between them. The V gene's germline CDR1 is MNHEY and CDR2 SVGEGT. This CDR3 spans 13 amino acids. The CDR3 DNA follows: TGTGCCAGCAGTTACTCTGGGGCCAACGTCCTGACTTTC. It specifies CASSYSGANVLTF.

This clonotype has ten or more counts. J is TRBJ2-7 and V is TRBV5-1; a possible D gene is TRBD1 (6 bases). V was pared by 2 bases and J by 7 bases, with 10 bases between. This CDR3 is built from 12 residues. The germline V gene has CDR1 SGHRS and CDR2 YFSETQ. Written as DNA, the CDR3 is TGCGCCAGCAGCTTTAACCAGGGGGAGCAGTACTTC. It translates to CASSFNQGEQYF.

J is TRBJ2-7 and V is TRBV6-6, with unresolved D. Looked up from germline, CDR1 is MNHNY and CDR2 is SVGAGI (reference sequence). Trimming left V 0 bases short and J 2 bases short, with 14 bases between. This CDR3 has 16 amino acids. The CDR3 region has the DNA TGTGCCAGCAGTTACTCGCCCTTAGTTTTACCCTACGAGCAGTACTTC. It codes for CASSYSPLVLPYEQYF.

This clonotype was counted at least ten times. This rearrangement joins TRBV6-2 or TRBV6-3 to TRBJ2-1, with 7 nucleotides matching TRBD2. The germline CDR1 and CDR2 sequences are MNHEY and SVGEGT. V gave up 5 bases and J gave up 8 bases; unmatched junction bases: 12. The CDR3 is 15 residues long. CDR3 DNA sequence: TGTGCCAGCAGTGAAACGGGTAGCGGGTCCCATGAGCAGTTCTTC. As protein: CASSETGSGSHEQFF.

V is TRBV5-1 and J is TRBJ1-1; D is undetermined. V was clipped by 0 bases and J by 3 bases, with 9 bases between them. Germline CDR1 and CDR2: SGHRS and YFSETQ. The CDR3 covers 14 residues. The CDR3 reads CASSLANMDTEAFF. DNA of the CDR3: TGCGCCAGCAGCTTGGCGAATATGGACACTGAAGCTTTCTTT. Using reference TRBV5-1 and TRBJ1-1 for the parts outside the CDR3, the full variable domain is KAGVTQTPRYLIKTRGQQVTLSCSPISGHRSVSWYQQTPGQGLQFLFEYFSETQRNKGNFPGRFSGRQFSNSRSEMNVSTLELGDSALYLCASSLANMDTEAFFGQGTRLTVV.

The rearrangement links TRBV5-8 to TRBJ1-1; possibly TRBD1 for D (5 bases). The CDR3 has 14 residues. The V end lost 0 bases, the J end lost 4 bases, and 10 bases lay between the germline ends. CDR1 is SGHTS, CDR2 YDEGEE, per germline. CDR3 sequence (DNA): TGTGCCAGCAGCTTGGCCCGGGGGACCACTGAAGCTTTCTTT. Its translation: CASSLARGTTEAFF. Based on the CDR3 plus reference TRBV5-8 and TRBJ1-1, the full variable domain is EAGVTQSPTHLIKTRGQQATLRCSPISGHTSVYWYQQALGLGLQFLLWYDEGEERNRGNFPPRFSGRQFPNYSSELNVNALELEDSALYLCASSLARGTTEAFFGQGTRLTVV.